This T cell receptor (beta chain) was captured in a study of shared clonotypes between healthy human individuals (dated by TCRdb to the early 2020s). A note on the overall study: The cohort included three men and a couple of women between 18 and 49 years of age. For each donor, CD4 naive and CD4 memory were each given three plates, CD8 naive was given two plates, and CD8 memory was given one plate. The study deeply sequenced blood TCR repertoires of about five healthy adults to estimate repertoire size and the extent of clonotype sharing between individuals. To increase sequencing depth and limit assay-specific biases, TCR repertoire library preparation and sequencing were carried out by different laboratories using diverse techniques. Each donor's leukapheresis produced roughly between roughly 0.94 and 9.5 billion PBMCs. Results the study describes overall, beyond this receptor: Because the study included a small number of donors, the genetic and exposure-history diversity represented was limited. Naive subsets generally had larger estimated clonotype richness than memory subsets did. Pairwise subsampling led to the expectation that sequencing depth would affect the degree of clonotype sharing among donors. Higher generation probabilities were observed for clonotypes shared by all four sorted-subset donors than for non-shared clonotypes. Across four donors, roughly 5% of naive CD4, around 3.3% of naive CD8, about 2.3% of memory CD4, and approximately 0.4% of memory CD8 clonotypes were shared. Sampling was restricted to blood, and TCR repertoires in tissue are likely to differ from TCR repertoires in blood. Rarefaction of sorted-subset datasets indicated incomplete sequencing despite the large sequencing depth.

As encoded in the germline V gene, CDR1 is MGHDK while CDR2 is SYGVNS. The CDR3, cysteine through phenylalanine, is 15 amino acids long. Kept here is only the CDR3 DNA, which spans 45 bases and is read in frame from base 1. Using the deep immunoSEQ assay, multiplex PCR amplified TCR CDR3 regions from genomic DNA. Extracted genomic DNA from each cell subset was spread evenly across all wells of several immunoSEQ 96-well plates, with each plate serving as a replicate. For sorted subsets, around 0.2 ug genomic DNA, equal to about 30,000 T cell genomes, was loaded into each replicate PCR. Purified libraries were quantified with a Qubit 3.0 fluorometer, sized on a Bioanalyzer 2100, and re-quantified with the KAPA Library Quantification kit. Every immunoSEQ 96-well plate was sequenced on a dedicated single-read 150-cycle Illumina NextSeq 550 flow cell. Per the authors' processing: Because the immunoSEQ output held only junctional sequences and lacked quality scores, the filtering could not match the filtering applied to full-length reads. Sequences were annotated with PyIR, a Python wrapper for IgBLAST v1.9, using IMGT germline references to assign V/J genes and CDR3. Reads were filtered out if the reads had weak V/J assignments (E-value above 1e-6), no CDR3, stop codons, out-of-frame junctions, or ambiguous translated residues. A V3J clonotype was defined by an identical inferred V gene, J gene, and CDR3 amino acid sequence. Percentage overlap between repertoires was calculated by dividing the number of shared unique clonotypes by the size of the smaller repertoire. Richness of each repertoire was evaluated using RTK rarefaction, the Chao1 estimator, and Recon v2.1 estimates of unobserved clonotypes. For all TCRbeta clonotypes obtained by the gDNA method from a few donors, generation probabilities were computed with OLGA. As stored in TCRdb, this immuneACCESS dataset retains in-frame rearrangements with V and J assigned. A fraction of the clones does not appear; measured against another copy, unresolved V genes explain less than half of the discrepancy, and the remainder lacks a known reason. The DNA gave D and trimming, while V, J and clone size come from that table. The table for this sample lists roughly 2.2 million clones; roughly 90% of them were counted only once. The ten biggest clones cover 0.37% of the sample.

The donors were healthy, HIV-negative adults who had no recently reported acute infections or vaccinations. Every donor was a Caucasian adult living in Nashville, Tennessee, USA. CD4+ T cells were enriched by magnetic negative selection, after which naive cells were positively selected on CD45RA and the negative fraction was taken as the memory subset. Blood was obtained by leukapheresis, after which PBMCs were separated by Ficoll-Histopaque density gradient centrifugation and cryopreserved in liquid nitrogen vapor phase. Analytical flow cytometry was used to check the purity and quantity of each magnetically sorted T cell population. From each sorted fraction, genomic DNA was isolated and quantified by UV absorbance on a Nanodrop 2000c. Worth noting for this clone: Its binding antigen is unknown. Base-call qualities are not available, and no considerably larger clone is one nucleotide away.

The receptor was derived from a man younger than 35 in good health. Some clones in this sample may be carry-over from other donors' samples. This sequence uses TRBV25-1 and TRBJ2-5; 7 nucleotides in the junction match TRBD2. TRBJ2-7 matches the DNA end more closely, so the J call is doubtful. The sequencing input was naive CD4+ T cells from PBMCs. The cell subset or site label, read with the paper, signifies: CD45RA+ positively selected. The DNA sequence follows: TGTGCCAGCAGTGTAGGGGAGGGGATCATCTACGAGCAGTACTTC. Translation gives CASSVGEGIIYEQYF.